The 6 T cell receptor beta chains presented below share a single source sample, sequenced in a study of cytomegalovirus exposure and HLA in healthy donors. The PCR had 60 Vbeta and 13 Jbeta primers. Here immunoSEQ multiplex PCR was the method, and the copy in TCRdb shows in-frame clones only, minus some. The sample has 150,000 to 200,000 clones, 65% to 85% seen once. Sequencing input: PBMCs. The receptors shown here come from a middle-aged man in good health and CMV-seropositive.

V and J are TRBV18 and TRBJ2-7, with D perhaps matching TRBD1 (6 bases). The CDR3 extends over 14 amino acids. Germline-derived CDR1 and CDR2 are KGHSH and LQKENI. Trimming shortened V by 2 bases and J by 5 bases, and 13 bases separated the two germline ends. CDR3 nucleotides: TGTGCCAGCTCACCAGGGGGCGCTTCCCACGAGCAGTACTTC. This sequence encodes CASSPGGASHEQYF.

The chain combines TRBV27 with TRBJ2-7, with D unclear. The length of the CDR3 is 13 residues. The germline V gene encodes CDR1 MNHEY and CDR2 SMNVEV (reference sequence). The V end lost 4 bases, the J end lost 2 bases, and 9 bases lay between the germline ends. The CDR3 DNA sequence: TGTGCCAGCAGTTCTACTACTACCTACGAGCAGTACTTC. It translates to CASSSTTTYEQYF.

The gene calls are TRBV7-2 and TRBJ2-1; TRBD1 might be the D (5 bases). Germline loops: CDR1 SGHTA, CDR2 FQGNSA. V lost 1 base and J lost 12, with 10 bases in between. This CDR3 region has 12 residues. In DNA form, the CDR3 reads TGTGCCAGCAGCTTAGTGGCAGGGTGGCAGTTCTTC. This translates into CASSLVAGWQFF.

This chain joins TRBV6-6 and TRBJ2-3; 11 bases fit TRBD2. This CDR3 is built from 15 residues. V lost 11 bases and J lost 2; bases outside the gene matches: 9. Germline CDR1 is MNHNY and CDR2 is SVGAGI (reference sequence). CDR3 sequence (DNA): TGTGCCTGCGAGAAGGGACTAGCGGTCACAGATACGCAGTATTTT. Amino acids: CACEKGLAVTDTQYF.

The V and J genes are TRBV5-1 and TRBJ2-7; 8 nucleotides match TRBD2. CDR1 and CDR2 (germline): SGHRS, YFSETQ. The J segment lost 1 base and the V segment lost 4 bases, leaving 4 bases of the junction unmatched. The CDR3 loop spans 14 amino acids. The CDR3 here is CASSIQRESYEQYF. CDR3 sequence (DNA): TGCGCCAGCAGCATCCAGCGGGAGTCCTACGAGCAGTACTTC.

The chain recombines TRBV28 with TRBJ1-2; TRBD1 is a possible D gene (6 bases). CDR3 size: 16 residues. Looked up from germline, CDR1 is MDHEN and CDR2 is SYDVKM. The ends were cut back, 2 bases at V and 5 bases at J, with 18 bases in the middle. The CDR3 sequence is CASSLISRGQTYGYTF. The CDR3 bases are TGTGCCAGCAGTTTAATCAGCCGAGGACAGACATATGGCTACACCTTC.